This T cell receptor beta chain was sequenced for a study of T-cell memory formation after mild COVID-19. The CDR3 covers 17 residues. From germline, CDR1 is SGHAT and CDR2 FQNNGV. V lost 5 bases to trimming and J lost 4 bases; unmatched junction nucleotides: 14. About this clonotype itself: Its target is unknown.

Regarding the study as a whole: CD4+ contracting clones were mainly CM and EM; CD8+ ones, EMRA. Still unconfirmed is whether the second-wave clones peaking on day 37 recognized SARS-CoV-2.

TCRdb analysed the 5' RACE reads with MiXCR anew, one entry per CDR3 protein. The sample records a few hundred thousand distinct CDR3 sequences, 20% to 25% being singletons. The sample consisted of PBMCs or a T cell subset sorted from them (not recorded which). The chain links TRBV11-2 to TRBJ2-3, with TRBD2 matching over 8 bases. This clonotype originated in a man younger than 35 who had mild COVID-19 (a few samples of this study predate the infection). Cell type and time point are not known. CDR3 protein: CASSQPLSGGPSDTQYF. The CDR3 DNA reads TGTGCCAGCAGCCAGCCACTCAGCGGGGGTCCTTCAGATACGCAGTATTTT.